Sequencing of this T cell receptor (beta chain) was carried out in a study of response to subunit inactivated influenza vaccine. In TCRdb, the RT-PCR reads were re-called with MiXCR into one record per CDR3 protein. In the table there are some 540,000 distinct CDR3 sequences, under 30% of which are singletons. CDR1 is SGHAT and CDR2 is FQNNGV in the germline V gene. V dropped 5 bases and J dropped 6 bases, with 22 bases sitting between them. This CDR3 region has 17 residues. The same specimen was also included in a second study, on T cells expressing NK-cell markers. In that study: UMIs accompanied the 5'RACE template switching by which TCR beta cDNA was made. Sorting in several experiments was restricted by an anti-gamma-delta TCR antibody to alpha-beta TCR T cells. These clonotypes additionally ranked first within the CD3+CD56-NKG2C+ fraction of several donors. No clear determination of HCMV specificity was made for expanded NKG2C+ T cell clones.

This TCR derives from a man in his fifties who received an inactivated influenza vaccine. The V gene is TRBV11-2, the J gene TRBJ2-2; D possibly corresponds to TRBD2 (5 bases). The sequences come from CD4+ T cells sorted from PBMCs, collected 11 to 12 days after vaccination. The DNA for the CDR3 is TGTGCCAGCAGCCATTGGAAAATGGACTTTTGGTCCGGGGAGCTGTTTTTT. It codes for CASSHWKMDFWSGELFF.